This T cell receptor (beta chain) was retrieved from a study of T cells in Graves' hyperthyroidism and ophthalmopathy. Overall study context: Pretreatment peripheral blood was obtained at initial diagnosis.

When ophthalmopathy did not progress within 18 months, Graves' hyperthyroidism was considered stable. CDR1 is LNHDA, CDR2 SQIVND, per germline (reference sequence). V was clipped by 6 bases and J by 0 bases; unmatched bases: 4. The CDR3 is 14 amino acids. The source material, RNA transcripts, was used to amplify TCR beta CDR3 regions. An initial round of RT-PCR targeting the TCR CDR3 relied on the HTBI primer set. MiXCR was run by TCRdb on the multiplex PCR reads, yielding one entry per CDR3 protein. This table holds around 440,000 distinct CDR3 sequences, less than 20% found once. Input material: blood. This TCR was recovered from a woman between 18 and 29 years old with Graves' hyperthyroidism. J is TRBJ2-7 and V is TRBV19; 8 bases align to TRBD1. The CDR3 region has the DNA TGTGCCAGTAGGGACAGGGCGAGCTCCTACGAGCAGTACTTC. This codes for CASRDRASSYEQYF.